The present TCR beta chain was sequenced within a study of blood T cell repertoires in COVID-19. Study details: Sites across the United States, Italy and Spain contributed samples from acute and convalescent COVID-19. T cells, B-cell-depleted T cells, or PBMCs supplied cDNA or gDNA.

Source study methods: Amplification of reference gene primers provided the estimated nucleated cell counts. Only in-frame clones appear in the TCRdb table, and some are missing; sequencing was by immunoSEQ multiplex PCR. V, J and clone size reflect that table, while D and trimming were determined from the DNA. The sample has about 140,000 clones, around 82% seen once. Those enrolled, adults aged about 18 to 89 years, came from some 25 US areas. The clonotype originates from a woman aged 45-59 years who had recovered from COVID-19. Source material: PBMCs or T cells enriched from blood (not recorded which).

In DNA form, the CDR3 reads TGTGCCATCAGCCCCCGGGACAGGGCCGAAACCTATAATTCACCCCTCCACTTT. Amino acids: CAISPRDRAETYNSPLHF. The chain has TRBV10-3 and TRBJ1-6; 9 nucleotides align to TRBD1. Per germline, CDR1 ENHRY and CDR2 SYGVKD. This CDR3 is 18 amino acids long. V shed 6 bases, J shed 2 bases, and the junction held 11 bases outside the gene matches.